The rows below give T cell receptor beta chains drawn from one sample of a study of vaccination and CD4 T cells after COVID-19. These TCRs' antigens remain unknown. TCRdb re-called the PCR reads with MiXCR, one entry per CDR3 protein. The table includes fewer than 20,000 distinct CDR3 sequences, roughly 56% detected once. Source: cultured CD4+ T cells from blood, taken after SARS-CoV-2 vaccination. These receptors all stem from a human donor with COVID-19. Each CDR3 is given with its conserved first and last residue. Each record gives: J gene, V gene, clone size, D gene, CDR3 protein, CDR3 DNA. D genes are given only for firm matches. Some rows mark clone size as missing; the rest say once, few, many or name a class of expanded clone.

TRBJ2-7,TRBV19,few,.,CATPSRVGHEQYF,TGTGCCACCCCATCGCGGGTTGGGCACGAGCAGTACTTC
TRBJ2-7,TRBV6-5,few,.,CASSYSAGQSYEQYF,TGTGCCAGCAGTTACTCTGCAGGTCAATCCTACGAGCAGTACTTC
TRBJ1-5,TRBV18,once,.,CASSPQGPNQPQHF,TGTGCCAGCTCACCACAGGGACCAAATCAGCCCCAGCATTTT
TRBJ1-3,TRBV5-4,few,TRBD1,CASRDRDSRSGNTIYF,TGTGCCAGCAGAGACCGGGACAGCCGCTCTGGAAACACCATATATTTT
TRBJ1-2,TRBV10-3,few,TRBD1,CAISGRTGHQGDYGYTF,TGTGCCATCAGTGGGAGGACAGGGCATCAGGGCGACTATGGCTACACCTTC
TRBJ2-1,TRBV7-9,once,TRBD2,CASSSGLAGVHEQFF,TGTGCCAGCAGCTCTGGACTAGCGGGGGTCCATGAGCAGTTCTTC
TRBJ2-7,TRBV6-5,.,TRBD2,CASSYLSGALGGYEQYF,TGTGCCAGCAGTTACCTTAGCGGGGCGCTTGGAGGTTACGAGCAGTACTTC
TRBJ2-7,TRBV29-1,.,TRBD1,CSVRRQGASLEQYF,TGCAGCGTCCGACGACAGGGGGCGTCCCTCGAGCAGTACTTC
TRBJ2-3,TRBV20-1,.,TRBD1,CSARPGQGSDTQYF,TGCAGTGCTAGGCCGGGACAGGGGTCAGATACGCAGTATTTT
TRBJ2-5,TRBV7-2,.,TRBD1,CASSFGTGRLETQYF,TGTGCCAGCAGCTTCGGGACAGGGAGGCTAGAGACCCAGTACTTC
TRBJ2-7,TRBV5-1,.,TRBD1,CASSLGGRTGPLEQYF,TGCGCCAGCAGCTTGGGGGGCCGGACAGGGCCGCTCGAGCAGTACTTC
TRBJ2-3,TRBV28,few,.,CASSGGRGTDTQYF,TGTGCCAGCAGTGGGGGGCGCGGCACAGATACGCAGTATTTT
TRBJ2-2,TRBV12-3/TRBV12-4,.,TRBD1,CASSPTGQNTGELFF,TGTGCCAGCAGCCCGACAGGGCAAAACACCGGGGAGCTGTTTTTT
TRBJ1-1,TRBV7-8,few,.,CASSLGQPNTEAFF,TGTGCCAGCAGCTTAGGACAGCCGAACACTGAAGCTTTCTTT
TRBJ1-3,TRBV10-3,.,.,CAIGPGPLQNTIYF,TGTGCCATCGGCCCAGGGCCCCTCCAAAACACCATATATTTT
TRBJ1-3,TRBV7-7,.,.,CASSLDGEPQSSGNTIYF,TGTGCTAGCAGCTTAGACGGAGAACCGCAGAGCTCTGGAAACACCATATATTTT
TRBJ1-1,TRBV19,.,.,CASSIRTATEAFF,TGTGCCAGTAGTATTAGGACGGCCACTGAAGCTTTCTTT